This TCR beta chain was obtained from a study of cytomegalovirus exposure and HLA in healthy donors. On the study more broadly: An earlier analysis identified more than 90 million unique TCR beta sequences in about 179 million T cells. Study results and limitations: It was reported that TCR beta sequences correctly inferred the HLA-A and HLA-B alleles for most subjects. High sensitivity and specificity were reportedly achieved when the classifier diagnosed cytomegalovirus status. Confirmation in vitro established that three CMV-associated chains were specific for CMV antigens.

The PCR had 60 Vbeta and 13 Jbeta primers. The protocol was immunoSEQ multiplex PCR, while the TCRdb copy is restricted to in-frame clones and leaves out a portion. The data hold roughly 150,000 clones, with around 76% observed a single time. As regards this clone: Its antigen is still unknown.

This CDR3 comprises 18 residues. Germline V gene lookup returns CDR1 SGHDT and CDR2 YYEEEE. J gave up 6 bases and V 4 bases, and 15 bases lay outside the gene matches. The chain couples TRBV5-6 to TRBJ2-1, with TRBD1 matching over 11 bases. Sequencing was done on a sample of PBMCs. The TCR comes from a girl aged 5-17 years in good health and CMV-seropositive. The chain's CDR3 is CASSERGVGDRGFNEQFF. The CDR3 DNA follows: TGTGCCAGCAGCGAAAGAGGGGTAGGGGACAGGGGGTTCAATGAGCAGTTCTTC.